Listed here are 29 T cell receptor beta chains from one sample, sequenced in a study of blood T cell repertoires in COVID-19. Only in-frame clones appear in the TCRdb table, and some are missing; sequencing was by immunoSEQ multiplex PCR. This table holds hundreds of thousands of clones, about 89% found once. Sequenced material: peripheral blood. Every receptor here comes from a man aged 35 to 55 with acute or convalescent COVID-19.

The gene calls are TRBV19 and TRBJ2-3, with a possible D match to TRBD1 (5 bases). Germline lookup yields CDR1 LNHDA and CDR2 SQIVND (reference sequence). V was clipped by 1 base and J by 6 bases, with 11 bases between them. The CDR3 is 14 residues long. CDR3 amino acids: CASSIVRGADTQYF. DNA for the CDR3: TGTGCCAGTAGTATAGTGCGTGGGGCCGATACGCAGTATTTT.

The chain links TRBV2 to TRBJ1-3, with TRBD1 identical over 8 bases. V trimming: 5 bases; J trimming: 0 bases; junction bases outside the gene matches: 6. Germline CDR1 SNHLY, CDR2 FYNNEI. The CDR3 runs to 16 residues. The CDR3: CASSPRDRPSGNTIYF. In nucleotides, the CDR3 is TGTGCCAGCAGTCCCCGGGACAGGCCCTCTGGAAACACCATATATTTT.

The gene calls are TRBV6-5 and TRBJ1-1; 9 positions agree with TRBD1. After removal of 6 bases from V and 4 bases from J, the junction contained 6 bases not matched to a gene. The CDR3 runs to 14 residues. Looked up from germline, CDR1 is MNHEY and CDR2 is SVGAGI. CDR3 residues: CASRQQGASTEAFF. The CDR3 nucleotides read TGTGCCAGCAGACAACAGGGGGCGAGCACTGAAGCTTTCTTT.

The chain links TRBV6-1 to TRBJ1-6, with D perhaps TRBD1 (6 bases). CDR1 is MNHNS, CDR2 SASEGT, per germline. V lost 0 bases and J lost 10, with 10 bases in between. The CDR3 spans 14 residues. The CDR3 nucleotides read TGTGCCAGCAGTGAAGCGCCAGGGGTCTCACCCCTCCACTTT. Protein: CASSEAPGVSPLHF.

The gene calls are TRBV29-1 and TRBJ1-1; tentative D call: TRBD1 (5 bases). The CDR3 is 12 amino acids. V gave up 6 bases and J gave up 1 base, with 9 bases separating them. The germline CDR1 and CDR2 sequences are SQVTM and ANQGSEA. CDR3 coding DNA: TGCAGCGTGGGGCCGGCGAACACTGAAGCTTTCTTT. Its protein product is CSVGPANTEAFF.

CDR3 DNA: TGTGCCAGCAGCCATCGAGCCCAGGTTGTCAATCAGCCCCAGCATTTT. As protein: CASSHRAQVVNQPQHF. The chain employs TRBV3-1 (or the pseudogene TRBV3-2) and TRBJ1-5, with D unresolved. With 3 bases removed from V and 3 bases from J, the gap between germline ends came to 15 bases. Germline V CDR1 and CDR2: LGHDT, YNNKEL (reference sequence). This CDR3 has 16 amino acids.

J is TRBJ1-2 and V is TRBV7-3; no clear D. The CDR3 extends over 13 amino acids. The V gene lost 5 bases and the J gene lost 4 bases, with 11 bases spanning the gap. CDR1 and CDR2 from the germline V gene are SGHTA and FQGTGA. CDR3 region: CASSLDSVYGYTF. CDR3 nucleotides: TGTGCCAGCAGCCTGGACTCAGTCTATGGCTACACCTTC.

V and J are TRBV2 and TRBJ2-7; 7 bases agree with TRBD1. CDR1 and CDR2 (germline): SNHLY, FYNNEI. The J segment lost 6 bases and the V segment lost 6 bases, leaving 8 bases of the junction unmatched. The CDR3 is 13 residues long. CDR3 nucleotide sequence: TGTGCCAGCAGGTACCGACAGGGTTCCGAGCAGTACTTC. Translated: CASRYRQGSEQYF. Filled out from reference TRBV2 and TRBJ2-7, the complete variable domain reads EPEVTQTPSHQVTQMGQEVILRCVPISNHLYFYWYRQILGQKVEFLVSFYNNEISEKSEIFDDQFSVERPDGSNFTLKIRSTKLEDSAMYFCASRYRQGSEQYFGPGTRLTVT.

The V call is TRBV3-1 (or the pseudogene TRBV3-2), the J call TRBJ2-7; the match to TRBD1 covers 9 bases. Trimming at V came to 4 bases and at J to 6 bases, leaving 10 bases not matched to a gene. The germline V gene encodes CDR1 LGHDT and CDR2 YNNKEL (reference sequence). The CDR3 has 15 residues. CDR3 nucleotides: TGTGCCAGCAGCCCCTTCCCGGACAGGGGAGGCGAGCAGTACTTC. Protein product: CASSPFPDRGGEQYF.

V and J are TRBV21-1 and TRBJ2-1; TRBD1 is the table's D call and was not checked against the DNA. TRBV21-1 is assigned pseudogene status. The CDR3 loop spans 14 amino acids. CDR3 amino acids: CASSKAPTYNEQFF. In nucleotides, the CDR3 is TGTGCCAGCAGCAAGGCACCCACCTACAATGAGCAGTTCTTC.

The rearrangement links TRBV19 to TRBJ2-2, with a tentative D call TRBD2 (6 bases). The V end was cut by 8 bases, the J end by 2 bases, with 9 bases between. The V gene's germline CDR1 is LNHDA and CDR2 SQIVND (reference sequence). The CDR3 covers 13 residues. The CDR3, as DNA: TGTGCCAGTCGGGACTTTAACACCGGGGAGCTGTTTTTT. Amino acids: CASRDFNTGELFF.

This clone was counted between two and nine times. The chain employs TRBV2 and TRBJ2-6; D may be TRBD1 (6 bases). Trimming removed 6 bases at V and 2 bases at J, with 14 bases between. Germline V gives CDR1 SNHLY, CDR2 FYNNEI. The length of the CDR3 is 16 residues. CDR3 in amino acids: CASRFISGAGANVLTF. In DNA form, the CDR3 reads TGTGCCAGCAGGTTCATCTCAGGGGCTGGGGCCAACGTCCTGACTTTC.

The chain links TRBV7-9 to TRBJ1-2; no definite D call. Trimming removed 1 base at V and 5 bases at J, with 5 bases between. The CDR3 runs 12 residues. Germline-derived CDR1 and CDR2 are SEHNR and FQNEAQ (reference sequence). The CDR3 nucleotides are TGTGCCAGCAGCTTAGGTACTTATGGCTACACCTTC. It yields the protein CASSLGTYGYTF.

This sequence joins TRBV7-2 and TRBJ1-5, with 7 bases lining up with TRBD1. CDR1 and CDR2 from the germline V gene are SGHTA and FQGNSA. The length of the CDR3 is 15 residues. V gave up 5 bases and J gave up 3 bases; unmatched junction bases: 7. The DNA for the CDR3 is TGTGCCAGCAGCCGGACAGGACGGGCCAATCAGCCCCAGCATTTT. Translating gives CASSRTGRANQPQHF.

The gene calls are TRBV5-1 and TRBJ1-2; D is possibly TRBD1 (6 bases). Germline V gene data show CDR1 as SGHRS and CDR2 as YFSETQ. The CDR3 length is 15 residues. Trimming stripped 4 bases from V and 5 bases from J, with 18 bases between. The CDR3 DNA sequence: TGCGCCAGCAGCCAGGGGCCTGACCATGGGTATGGCTACACCTTC. Protein product: CASSQGPDHGYGYTF.

This clone occurred once. The chain couples TRBV5-4 to TRBJ2-7; no reliable D call. CDR1 is SGHNT, CDR2 YYREEE, per germline (reference sequence). V was trimmed by 2 bases and J by 0 bases, leaving 6 bases between them. The CDR3 is 13 residues long. The chain's CDR3 is CASSFPSSYEQYF. As DNA, the CDR3 is TGTGCCAGCAGCTTCCCTTCCTCCTACGAGCAGTACTTC.

This chain uses TRBV20-1 with TRBJ2-7, with D unclear. Between the trimmed V and J ends, which lost 0 bases and 4 bases, there was a span of 4 bases. Germline CDR1 DFQATT, CDR2 SNEGSKA (reference sequence). The CDR3 consists of 11 residues. CDR3 nucleotide sequence: TGCAGTGCTAGAGATCTTTACGAGCAGTACTTC. It specifies CSARDLYEQYF.

The V and J genes are TRBV5-1 and TRBJ2-1, with 7 bases matching TRBD1. The V segment lost 3 bases and the J segment 7 bases; nucleotides outside the gene matches: 10. Per germline, CDR1 SGHRS and CDR2 YFSETQ. CDR3 size: 15 residues. The CDR3, as DNA: TGCGCCAGCAGCTCTGACAGGGCAGCCAGAAATGAGCAGTTCTTC. As protein: CASSSDRAARNEQFF.

The rearrangement joins TRBV6-5 to TRBJ1-1; D unresolved. V lost 5 bases, J lost 0 bases, and 13 bases lay in between. In germline, CDR1 is MNHEY, CDR2 SVGAGI. This CDR3 has 15 residues. The CDR3 nucleotides are TGTGCCAGCAGTAGAGCAATTACAGTGAACACTGAAGCTTTCTTT. Translation gives CASSRAITVNTEAFF.

J is TRBJ1-1 and V is TRBV6-6; 9 bases agree with TRBD1. This CDR3 has 16 amino acids. Germline V gene sequence: CDR1 MNHNY, CDR2 SVGAGI (reference sequence). Trimming at V came to 0 bases and at J to 1 base, leaving 3 bases not matched to a gene. This CDR3 reads CASSYSQTGGNTEAFF. In DNA form, the CDR3 reads TGTGCCAGCAGTTACTCTCAGACAGGGGGGAACACTGAAGCTTTCTTT.

The V call is TRBV27, the J call TRBJ2-1; 8 bases are shared with TRBD1. Trimming took 6 bases from V and 2 from J; bases not matched to a gene: 3. The CDR3 covers 14 residues. CDR1 MNHEY and CDR2 SMNVEV come from the germline V gene (reference sequence). In DNA form, the CDR3 reads TGTGCCAGCAGAAAGACAGGGGCCTACAATGAGCAGTTCTTC. This gives the protein CASRKTGAYNEQFF.

This chain uses TRBV5-4 with TRBJ2-3; D unclear. V lost 3 bases, J lost 1 base, and 15 bases lay in between. The CDR3 length is 16 residues. In germline, CDR1 is SGHNT, CDR2 YYREEE (reference sequence). The CDR3 DNA reads as TGTGCCAGCAGCTCCCAGAGGAGCGTCGGCACAGATACGCAGTATTTT. This gives the protein CASSSQRSVGTDTQYF. Combining the CDR3 with reference TRBV5-4 and TRBJ2-3 gives the whole variable domain ETGVTQSPTHLIKTRGQQVTLRCSSQSGHNTVSWYQQALGQGPQFIFQYYREEENGRGNFPPRFSGLQFPNYSSELNVNALELDDSALYLCASSSQRSVGTDTQYFGPGTRLTVL.

This chain joins TRBV28 and TRBJ1-5; D gene ambiguous. Trimming left V 10 bases short and J 1 base short, with 8 bases between. The germline V gene has CDR1 MDHEN and CDR2 SYDVKM. The CDR3 extends over 12 amino acids. The DNA of the CDR3 is TGTGCCATCGGGGTCAGCAATCAGCCCCAGCATTTT. Encoded protein: CAIGVSNQPQHF.

CDR3 DNA: TGTGCCAGCAGCCCACAAACAGGGAGCACTGAAGCTTTCTTT. It encodes CASSPQTGSTEAFF. The chain is built from TRBV7-9 and TRBJ1-1; a possible D gene is TRBD1 (6 bases). CDR3 size: 14 residues. From germline, CDR1 is SEHNR and CDR2 FQNEAQ (reference sequence). Between the trimmed V and J ends, which lost 5 bases and 4 bases, there was a span of 14 bases. Full variable domain (remainder filled in from reference TRBV7-9 and TRBJ1-1): DTGVSQNPRHKITKRGQNVTFRCDPISEHNRLYWYRQTLGQGPEFLTYFQNEAQLEKSRLLSDRFSAERPKGSFSTLEIQRTEQGDSAMYLCASSPQTGSTEAFFGQGTRLTVV.

The V and J genes are TRBV4-1 and TRBJ2-2; TRBD1 might be the D (6 bases). Per the germline V gene, CDR1 is MGHRA and CDR2 is YSYEKL. The CDR3 is 16 amino acids. V lost 0 bases and J lost 2, with 10 bases in between. In DNA, the CDR3 is TGCGCCAGCAGCCAAGATCCCAGGGGAAACACCGGGGAGCTGTTTTTT. Its translation: CASSQDPRGNTGELFF.

This sequence joins TRBV30 and TRBJ1-3, with 7 nucleotides matching TRBD1. This CDR3 has 14 residues. J lost 2 bases, V lost 4 bases, and 5 bases had no gene match. Germline V gene data show CDR1 as GTSNPN and CDR2 as SVGIG (reference sequence). The CDR3 region has the DNA TGTGCCTGGAAAATCACAGGGGCTGGAAACACCATATATTTT. It codes for CAWKITGAGNTIYF. The whole variable domain, remainder taken from reference TRBV30 and TRBJ1-3, is SQTIHQWPATLVQPVGSPLSLECTVEGTSNPNLYWYRQAAGRGLQLLFYSVGIGQISSEVPQNLSASRPQDRQFILSSKKLLLSDSGFYLCAWKITGAGNTIYFGEGSWLTVV.

V is TRBV14 and J is TRBJ1-4; no reliable D call. V lost 3 bases, J lost 11 bases, and 13 bases lay in between. Per the germline V gene, CDR1 is SGHDN and CDR2 is FVKESK. The CDR3 loop spans 13 amino acids. The DNA of the CDR3 is TGTGCCAGCAGCCAGCCCCCGTCGCGGAAACTGTTTTTT. Translation gives CASSQPPSRKLFF.

The genes are TRBV27 and TRBJ2-1, with 11 bases aligning to TRBD2. Germline V lookup: CDR1 MNHEY, CDR2 SMNVEV (reference sequence). Trimming cost V 4 bases and J 6 bases; bases outside gene matches: 5. This CDR3 has 15 amino acids. The CDR3 sequence: CASSSGTSGLNEQFF. The CDR3 DNA reads as TGTGCCAGCAGTTCCGGGACTAGCGGACTCAATGAGCAGTTCTTC.

V gene TRBV30 combines with J gene TRBJ1-4; D uncertain. V was shortened by 2 bases and J by 2 bases, with 21 bases between the two germline ends. CDR3 length: 18 residues. Per the germline V gene, CDR1 is GTSNPN and CDR2 is SVGIG (reference sequence). The CDR3 loop reads CAWSSGGLVVGTNEKLFF. The CDR3 DNA follows: TGTGCCTGGAGTTCAGGCGGACTTGTTGTTGGGACTAATGAAAAACTGTTTTTT.